The following is a TCR beta chain sequence with its context. Its antigen is unknown. The data originate from a study of early stage breast cancer tumors. Study background: Most invasive tumors, about 80% of the 16, were ER+/PR+/HER2-. Study-level points and caveats: Compared with adjacent normal breast, tumors showed around 2.5-fold denser, more clonal T cells. Chain pairing and CD4, CD8 or FOXP3 expression were not captured.

There are 14 residues in the CDR3. Germline values: CDR1 SGHTA, CDR2 FQGNSA. V was pared by 1 base and J by 5 bases, with 11 bases between. Blood replicates held 0.5 ug DNA, tumor or normal breast roughly 1.5 ug, two each. Clones were sequenced by immunoSEQ multiplex PCR, and TCRdb holds only the in-frame ones, with some missing. The sample holds nearly 25,000 clones, about two thirds seen once. The clonotype originates from a person aged 55 to 75 with breast cancer. The chain has TRBV7-2 and TRBJ2-5; no firm D call. The specimen was breast tumor tissue. In DNA form, the CDR3 reads TGTGCCAGCAGCTTAGGTAGCACGCGGGAGACCCAGTACTTC. This sequence encodes CASSLGSTRETQYF.